The source of this T cell receptor beta chain is a study of vaccination and CD4 T cells after COVID-19. Regarding this clonotype: What it recognizes is unknown.

The treatment was: approximately 11-day PBMC culture with coronavirus spike peptide pools or control peptides (ViraFEST assay). After removal of 0 bases from V and 0 bases from J, the junction contained 11 bases not matched to a gene. Germline CDR1 is DFQATT and CDR2 is SNEGSKA (reference sequence). CDR3 size: 17 residues. The Oncomine TCR Beta short-read assay generated sequence data from the DNA of cultured CD4+ T cells. TCRdb processed the PCR reads anew with MiXCR; each CDR3 protein has one entry. The sample has about 19,000 distinct CDR3 sequences; 55% to 60% are singletons. Study-wide findings and caveats: Convalescent patients displayed spike mono-reactivity in 304 of 307 vaccine-specific clones.

The rearrangement links TRBV20-1 to TRBJ2-7, with TRBD2 identical over 7 bases. This TCR came from a human donor who had recovered from COVID-19. The sample was CD4+ T cells from blood, cultured in vitro, taken after SARS-CoV-2 vaccination. The CDR3 nucleotides read TGCAGTGCTAGAGATCTAATTAGCGGGTCTCACTCCTACGAGCAGTACTTC. It encodes CSARDLISGSHSYEQYF.